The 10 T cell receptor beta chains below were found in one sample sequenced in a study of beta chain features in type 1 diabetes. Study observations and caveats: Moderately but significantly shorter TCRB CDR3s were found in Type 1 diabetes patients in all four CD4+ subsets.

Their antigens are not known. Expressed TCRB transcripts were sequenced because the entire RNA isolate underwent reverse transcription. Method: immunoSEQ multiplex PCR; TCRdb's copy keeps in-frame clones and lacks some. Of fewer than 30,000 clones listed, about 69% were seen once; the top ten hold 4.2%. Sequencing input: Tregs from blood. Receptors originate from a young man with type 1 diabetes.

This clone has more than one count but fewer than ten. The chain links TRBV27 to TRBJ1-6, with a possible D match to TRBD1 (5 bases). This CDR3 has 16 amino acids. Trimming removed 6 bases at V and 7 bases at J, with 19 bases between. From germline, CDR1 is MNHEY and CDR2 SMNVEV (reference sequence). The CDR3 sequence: CASRPSGARENSPLHF. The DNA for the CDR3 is TGTGCCAGCAGACCATCGGGTGCCAGGGAAAATTCACCCCTCCACTTT.

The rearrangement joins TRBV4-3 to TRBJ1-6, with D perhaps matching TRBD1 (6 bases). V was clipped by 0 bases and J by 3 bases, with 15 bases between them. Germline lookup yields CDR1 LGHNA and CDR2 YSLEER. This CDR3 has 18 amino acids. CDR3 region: CASSQERNRGNYNSPLHF. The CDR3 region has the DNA TGCGCCAGCAGCCAAGAGAGAAATAGGGGGAACTATAATTCACCCCTCCACTTT.

The CDR3 region has the DNA TGTGCCAGTAGTATGGTAGCAGGGGGATCCTACGAGCAGTACTTC. Its protein product is CASSMVAGGSYEQYF. This chain links TRBV19 with TRBJ2-7; TRBD1 matches at 7 bases. Per germline, CDR1 LNHDA and CDR2 SQIVND (reference sequence). This CDR3 spans 15 amino acids. J lost 1 base, V lost 3 bases, and 6 bases had no gene match. Full variable domain (outside the CDR3, taken from reference TRBV19 and TRBJ2-7): DGGITQSPKYLFRKEGQNVTLSCEQNLNHDAMYWYRQDPGQGLRLIYYSQIVNDFQKGDIAEGYSVSREKKESFPLTVTSAQKNPTAFYLCASSMVAGGSYEQYFGPGTRLTVT.

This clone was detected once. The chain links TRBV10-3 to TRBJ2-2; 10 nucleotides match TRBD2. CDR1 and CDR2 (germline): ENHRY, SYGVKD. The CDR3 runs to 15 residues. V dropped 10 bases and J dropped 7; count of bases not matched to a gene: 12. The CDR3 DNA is TGTGCCACTCAAGGTCGGACTAGCGGTGACGGGGAGCTGTTTTTT. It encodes CATQGRTSGDGELFF.

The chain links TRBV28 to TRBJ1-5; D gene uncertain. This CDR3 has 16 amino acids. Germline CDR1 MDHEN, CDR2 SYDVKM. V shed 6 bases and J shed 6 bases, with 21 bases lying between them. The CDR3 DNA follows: TGTGCCAGCAGCTGGAGCGAAGGTGGCGACGGTCAGCCCCAGCATTTT. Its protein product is CASSWSEGGDGQPQHF. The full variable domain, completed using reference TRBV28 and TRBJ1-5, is DVKVTQSSRYLVKRTGEKVFLECVQDMDHENMFWYRQDPGLGLRLIYFSYDVKMKEKGDIPEGYSVSREKKERFSLILESASTNQTSMYLCASSWSEGGDGQPQHFGDGTRLSIL.

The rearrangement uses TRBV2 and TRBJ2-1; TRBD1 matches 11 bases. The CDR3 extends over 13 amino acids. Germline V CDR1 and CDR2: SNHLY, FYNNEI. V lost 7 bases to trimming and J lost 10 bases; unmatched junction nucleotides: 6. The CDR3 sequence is CASKGQGVLEQFF. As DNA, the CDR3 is TGTGCCAGCAAGGGACAGGGGGTGCTAGAGCAGTTCTTC.

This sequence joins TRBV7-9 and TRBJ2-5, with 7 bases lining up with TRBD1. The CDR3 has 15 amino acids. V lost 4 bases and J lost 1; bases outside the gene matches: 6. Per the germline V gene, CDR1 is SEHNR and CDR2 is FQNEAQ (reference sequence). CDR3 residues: CASSSGQASQETQYF. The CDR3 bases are TGTGCCAGCAGCTCCGGACAGGCCTCCCAAGAGACCCAGTACTTC.

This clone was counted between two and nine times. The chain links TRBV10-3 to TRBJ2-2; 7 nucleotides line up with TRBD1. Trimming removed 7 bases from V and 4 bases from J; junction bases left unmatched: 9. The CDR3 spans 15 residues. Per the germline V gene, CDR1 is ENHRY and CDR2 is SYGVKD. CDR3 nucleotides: TGTGCCATCAAGGGGTCAGGGGGTATCACCGGGGAGCTGTTTTTT. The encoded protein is CAIKGSGGITGELFF.

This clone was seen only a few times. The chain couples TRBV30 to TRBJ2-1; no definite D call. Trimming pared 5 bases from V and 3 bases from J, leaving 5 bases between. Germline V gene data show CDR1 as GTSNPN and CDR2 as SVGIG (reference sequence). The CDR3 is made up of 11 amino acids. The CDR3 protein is CAWGIYNEQFF. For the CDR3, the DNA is TGTGCCTGGGGCATCTACAATGAGCAGTTCTTC.

CDR3: CASSLPYTEAFF. The CDR3 coding sequence is TGTGCCAGCAGCTTGCCCTACACTGAAGCTTTCTTT. J is TRBJ1-1 and V is TRBV5-6, with D hard to call. Germline V lookup: CDR1 SGHDT, CDR2 YYEEEE. Trimming removed 1 base from V and 3 bases from J, with 4 bases in between. This CDR3 is built from 12 residues.